A selection of T cell receptor beta chains follows, all from one sample in a study of cytomegalovirus exposure and HLA in healthy donors. TCRdb keeps only in-frame clones here, not all; method: immunoSEQ multiplex PCR. The sample shows about 140,000 clones, approximately 87% of them seen only once. Sequences were obtained from PBMCs. These receptors all come from a woman aged 25 to 39 in good health and CMV-seronegative. CDR3s include the opening cysteine and the closing phenylalanine or tryptophan. A D gene is named only where the DNA matches it firmly. Rows may omit the clone size; those that give it use once, few, many or a size class.

TRBV4-2	-	TRBJ2-7	TRBD1	CASSPTGTGGTYEQYF	TGTGCCAGCAGCCCAACCGGGACAGGGGGAACCTACGAGCAGTACTTC
TRBV7-2	-	TRBJ2-7	TRBD2	CASSLGGTSGRGVYEQYF	TGTGCCAGCAGCTTAGGGGGGACTAGCGGGAGGGGGGTCTACGAGCAGTACTTC
TRBV27	-	TRBJ1-5	-	CASSSYSNQPQHF	TGTGCCAGCAGTTCCTATAGCAATCAGCCCCAGCATTTT
TRBV6-5	-	TRBJ1-6	-	CASRPLLGRNSPLHF	TGTGCCAGCAGACCTCTCCTCGGGAGGAATTCACCCCTCCACTTT
TRBV28	-	TRBJ2-3	-	CASGMRGTDTQYF	TGTGCCAGCGGGATGCGGGGCACAGATACGCAGTATTTT
TRBV6-5	-	TRBJ1-3	-	CASRTLQGSGNTIYF	TGTGCCAGCAGAACCCTACAGGGTTCTGGAAACACCATATATTTT
TRBV14	-	TRBJ2-5	TRBD2	CASSQDFFGTSGGQETQYF	TGTGCCAGCAGCCAAGATTTTTTCGGGACTAGCGGGGGGCAAGAGACCCAGTACTTC
TRBV7-9	-	TRBJ1-2	TRBD1	CASSPRDSNHYGYTF	TGTGCCAGCAGCCCCCGGGACAGTAACCACTATGGCTACACCTTC
TRBV19	-	TRBJ1-5	-	CASSGRGDLQGQPQHF	TGTGCCAGTAGTGGGAGGGGAGACTTACAGGGTCAGCCCCAGCATTTT
TRBV5-1	-	TRBJ2-2	TRBD2	CASGGAGENTGELFF	TGCGCCAGCGGGGGAGCGGGAGAGAACACCGGGGAGCTGTTTTTT
TRBV5-6	-	TRBJ2-1	TRBD1	CASSLGQGAYEQFF	TGTGCCAGCAGCTTAGGACAGGGTGCGTATGAGCAGTTCTTC
TRBV6-1	few	TRBJ2-6	-	CASSDAPPGTGANVLTF	TGTGCCAGCAGTGATGCCCCACCCGGTACTGGGGCCAACGTCCTGACTTTC
TRBV7-8	-	TRBJ2-3	-	CASSLAWGVGTDTQYF	TGTGCCAGCAGCTTAGCCTGGGGAGTTGGGACAGATACGCAGTATTTT
TRBV7-8	-	TRBJ2-7	-	CASSRTLLREQYF	TGTGCCAGCAGCCGGACACTTCTACGCGAGCAGTACTTC
TRBV9	-	TRBJ2-7	-	CASSVGGLHEQYF	TGTGCCAGCAGCGTCGGAGGGCTACACGAGCAGTACTTC
TRBV10-3	-	TRBJ2-7	-	CAISESGGLMGEQYF	TGTGCCATCAGTGAGTCCGGGGGGCTTATGGGCGAGCAGTACTTC
TRBV27	-	TRBJ2-7	TRBD1	CASSLGQGDPYEQYF	TGTGCCAGCAGTTTAGGCCAGGGGGACCCCTACGAGCAGTACTTC
TRBV6-5	once	TRBJ1-2	TRBD1	CASSLTGQGRGYTF	TGTGCCAGCAGTTTAACGGGACAGGGACGCGGCTACACCTTC
TRBV19	-	TRBJ1-1	TRBD1	CASQTGVSTEAFF	TGTGCCAGCCAGACAGGGGTCTCGACTGAAGCTTTCTTT
TRBV27	-	TRBJ1-6	-	CASRTGNSPLHF	TGTGCCAGCAGAACAGGGAATTCACCCCTCCACTTT
TRBV27	-	TRBJ2-3	-	CASKSSGSSTDTQYF	TGTGCCAGCAAAAGCTCGGGATCTAGCACAGATACGCAGTATTTT
TRBV10-3	-	TRBJ2-3	-	CAIRGDFTDTQYF	TGTGCCATCAGGGGGGACTTTACAGATACGCAGTATTTT
TRBV28	-	TRBJ1-5	TRBD1	CASRGGQGNQPQHF	TGTGCCAGCAGGGGGGGACAGGGCAATCAGCCCCAGCATTTT
TRBV7-9	-	TRBJ2-5	-	CASSLIGGGLQETQYF	TGTGCCAGCAGCTTAATCGGTGGGGGCCTACAAGAGACCCAGTACTTC
TRBV29-1	-	TRBJ1-2	TRBD1	CSVVSGQGFTNYGYTF	TGCAGCGTTGTTTCGGGACAGGGTTTTACTAACTATGGCTACACCTTC
TRBV7-9	-	TRBJ1-5	-	CASSLAGGISGIGNQPQHF	TGTGCCAGCAGCTTAGCGGGGGGAATCTCTGGGATAGGCAATCAGCCCCAGCATTTT
TRBV7-9	-	TRBJ1-4	TRBD1	CASSSSTGRNEKLFF	TGTGCCAGCAGCTCCTCGACAGGGCGAAATGAAAAACTGTTTTTT
TRBV5-5	-	TRBJ1-3	TRBD1	CATSADRGSGNTIYF	TGTGCCACCTCCGCCGACAGGGGCTCTGGAAACACCATATATTTT
TRBV29-1	-	TRBJ2-3	TRBD1	CSVGTGGLSDTQYF	TGCAGCGTAGGTACAGGGGGCTTGTCAGATACGCAGTATTTT
TRBV7-2	-	TRBJ2-1	TRBD2	CASSPRLAYNEQFF	TGTGCCAGCAGCCCGAGACTAGCTTACAATGAGCAGTTCTTC
TRBV5-6	once	TRBJ1-5	-	CASSQGSSVNQPQHF	TGTGCCAGCAGCCAGGGTTCATCAGTCAATCAGCCCCAGCATTTT
TRBV7-2	-	TRBJ1-2	TRBD1	CASSLSHWTGGSGYTF	TGTGCCAGCAGCTTATCCCACTGGACAGGGGGAAGTGGCTACACCTTC
TRBV6-6	once	TRBJ1-5	TRBD1	CASRLDRRGNQPQHF	TGTGCCAGCAGATTGGACAGGAGGGGCAATCAGCCCCAGCATTTT
TRBV28	-	TRBJ2-2	-	CASSLWETEWDTGELFF	TGTGCCAGCAGTTTATGGGAGACAGAATGGGACACCGGGGAGCTGTTTTTT
TRBV28	-	TRBJ1-2	TRBD1	CASRRQGFDYGYTF	TGTGCCAGCAGGAGACAGGGATTTGACTATGGCTACACCTTC
TRBV23-1	-	TRBJ1-1	TRBD1	CASSQSEGRQGKSETEAFF	TGCGCCAGCAGTCAATCGGAAGGGAGACAGGGGAAGTCGGAGACTGAAGCTTTCTTT
TRBV4-1	few	TRBJ2-7	TRBD1	CASSDGTGGNEQYF	TGCGCCAGCAGCGACGGGACAGGGGGGAATGAGCAGTACTTC
TRBV19	-	TRBJ1-5	-	CASSIQGRYQPQHF	TGTGCCAGTAGTATACAGGGGAGATATCAGCCCCAGCATTTT
TRBV28	-	TRBJ2-2	-	CASRIPLDSKISGELFF	TGTGCCAGCAGGATACCCTTGGACAGTAAAATATCGGGGGAGCTGTTTTTT
TRBV7-9	-	TRBJ1-1	-	CASRPTGNTEAFF	TGTGCCAGCAGGCCTACAGGGAACACTGAAGCTTTCTTT
TRBV10-3	few	TRBJ2-6	TRBD1	CAISGTGGISGANVLTF	TGTGCCATCAGTGGGACAGGGGGGATCTCTGGGGCCAACGTCCTGACTTTC
TRBV19	-	TRBJ1-1	-	CASSTGVGNTEAFF	TGTGCCAGTAGTACAGGGGTTGGGAACACTGAAGCTTTCTTT
TRBV9	-	TRBJ1-2	TRBD1	CASTKIGTGYGYTF	TGTGCCAGCACCAAGATAGGGACAGGGTATGGCTACACCTTC
TRBV5-1	-	TRBJ1-2	-	CASSPQGYGYTF	TGCGCCAGCAGCCCACAGGGTTATGGCTACACCTTC
TRBV4-1	-	TRBJ2-6	-	CASSQVDSSGANVLTF	TGCGCCAGCAGCCAAGTCGACAGCTCTGGGGCCAACGTCCTGACTTTC
TRBV28	-	TRBJ2-2	-	CASSFYDPGRGPLNTGELFF	TGTGCCAGCAGTTTCTATGATCCTGGCAGGGGCCCCCTGAACACCGGGGAGCTGTTTTTT
TRBV7-6	-	TRBJ2-7	TRBD1	CASSLAANRGDEQYF	TGTGCCAGCAGCTTAGCGGCAAACAGGGGAGACGAGCAGTACTTC
TRBV11-3	-	TRBJ1-1	TRBD1	CASSPGQGAVAAFF	TGTGCCAGCAGCCCCGGACAGGGGGCGGTGGCCGCTTTCTTT
TRBV5-1	-	TRBJ1-2	TRBD1	CASSLRQGGGYGYTF	TGCGCCAGCAGCTTAAGACAGGGGGGAGGCTATGGCTACACCTTC
TRBV6-4	-	TRBJ2-1	-	CASSETGGEQFF	TGTGCCAGCAGTGAGACTGGCGGGGAGCAGTTCTTC
TRBV5-1	-	TRBJ2-7	-	CASSLYEPFLPLRYEQYF	TGCGCCAGCAGCTTGTATGAGCCATTCCTCCCCCTCCGTTACGAGCAGTACTTC
TRBV5-6	once	TRBJ1-5	TRBD1	CASSLRGTGYQPQHF	TGTGCCAGCAGTTTACGAGGGACAGGGTATCAGCCCCAGCATTTT
TRBV28	-	TRBJ1-1	TRBD1	CASSRQGRNTEAFF	TGTGCCAGCAGTAGACAGGGGAGAAACACTGAAGCTTTCTTT
TRBV7-8	few	TRBJ1-5	TRBD1	CASSYQGARQPQHF	TGTGCCAGCAGCTACCAGGGGGCGCGACAGCCCCAGCATTTT
TRBV9	-	TRBJ1-2	-	CASSPTGGANYGYTF	TGTGCCAGCAGCCCGACCGGGGGTGCTAACTATGGCTACACCTTC
TRBV6-5	-	TRBJ1-1	TRBD1	CASRQGALVTEAFF	TGTGCCAGCAGGCAGGGGGCTTTGGTCACTGAAGCTTTCTTT
TRBV5-8	-	TRBJ2-1	TRBD2	CASSSFGTSGSNEQFF	TGTGCCAGCAGCTCGTTCGGGACTAGCGGGAGTAATGAGCAGTTCTTC
TRBV4-1	-	TRBJ2-7	TRBD1	CASSPRGAPQGHLLEQYF	TGCGCCAGCAGCCCAAGAGGGGCCCCACAGGGGCACCTGTTGGAGCAGTACTTC